This T cell receptor (beta chain) was captured by sequencing in a study of cytomegalovirus exposure and HLA in healthy donors. Study outcomes and limitations: Among CMV-associated TCR beta chains, most appeared HLA-restricted in a later analysis.

Notes on this clone: Its matching antigen is unknown.

PCR employed 60 Vbeta and 13 Jbeta primers. Assay: immunoSEQ multiplex PCR; the TCRdb copy retains only in-frame clones and omits some. The sample yields 90,000 to 130,000 clones, more than 65% seen once. Germline CDR1 is GTSNPN and CDR2 is SVGIG (reference sequence). J was trimmed by 5 bases and V by 4 bases; bases with no gene match: 13. The CDR3 is 16 amino acids. The J gene is TRBJ1-5, the V gene TRBV30; TRBD1 agrees at 8 bases. The source of this sequence is a young man in good health and CMV-seropositive. The sequenced material came from PBMCs. In DNA form, the CDR3 reads TGTGCCTGGAATACAGCTACAGGGGGTCGAGATCAGCCCCAGCATTTT. Translating it yields CAWNTATGGRDQPQHF.